A selection of T cell receptor beta chains follows, all from one sample in a study of T-cell memory formation after mild COVID-19. TCRdb independently ran MiXCR on the 5' RACE reads; one entry per CDR3 protein. The sample includes 450,000 or so distinct CDR3 sequences, around 25% seen only once; the top ten take around 13%. Material: PBMCs or a T cell subset sorted from them (not recorded which). Source of these receptors: an adult woman who had mild COVID-19 (a few samples of this study predate the infection). Cell type and time point are not known. Both conserved end residues are part of each CDR3. Fields, in order: D gene, V gene, clone size, J gene, CDR3 protein, CDR3 DNA. D genes are given only for firm matches. A row's size may be missing; if present it is once, few, many or a size class.

D gene: TRBD1; V gene: TRBV6-5; clone size: few; J gene: TRBJ2-7; CDR3 protein: CASSPPGTGAYEQYF; CDR3 DNA: TGTGCCAGCAGTCCACCCGGGACAGGGGCCTACGAGCAGTACTTC
D gene: TRBD1; V gene: TRBV15; clone size: NA; J gene: TRBJ2-7; CDR3 protein: CATSRAGTGDEQYF; CDR3 DNA: TGTGCCACCAGCAGAGCTGGGACAGGGGACGAGCAGTACTTC
D gene: TRBD1; V gene: TRBV19; clone size: NA; J gene: TRBJ1-1; CDR3 protein: CASSMHPGTGEAFF; CDR3 DNA: TGTGCCAGTAGTATGCACCCCGGGACAGGCGAAGCTTTCTTT
D gene: TRBD1; V gene: TRBV24-1; clone size: NA; J gene: TRBJ2-2; CDR3 protein: CATSDPGQGAVGELFF; CDR3 DNA: TGTGCCACCAGTGATCCGGGACAGGGGGCCGTCGGGGAGCTGTTTTTT
D gene: TRBD1; V gene: TRBV24-1; clone size: NA; J gene: TRBJ2-5; CDR3 protein: CATSDSGTGSFFQETQYF; CDR3 DNA: TGTGCCACCAGTGATTCCGGGACAGGGTCTTTCTTCCAAGAGACCCAGTACTTC
D gene: NA; V gene: TRBV12-3/TRBV12-4; clone size: many; J gene: TRBJ1-6; CDR3 protein: CASSPDRDSPLHF; CDR3 DNA: TGTGCCAGCAGTCCGGACAGAGATTCACCCCTCCACTTT
D gene: NA; V gene: TRBV7-2; clone size: NA; J gene: TRBJ2-5; CDR3 protein: CASSPAGAAETQYF; CDR3 DNA: TGTGCCAGCAGCCCCGCAGGGGCAGCGGAGACCCAGTACTTC
D gene: NA; V gene: TRBV6-6; clone size: NA; J gene: TRBJ2-5; CDR3 protein: CASSYSIGAGAQETQYF; CDR3 DNA: TGTGCCAGCAGTTACTCGATTGGGGCGGGGGCCCAAGAGACCCAGTACTTC
D gene: NA; V gene: TRBV5-1; clone size: few; J gene: TRBJ1-1; CDR3 protein: CASSASHTEAFF; CDR3 DNA: TGCGCCAGCAGCGCAAGTCACACTGAAGCTTTCTTT
D gene: NA; V gene: TRBV20-1; clone size: few; J gene: TRBJ2-2; CDR3 protein: CSARDVGRGTGELFF; CDR3 DNA: TGCAGTGCTAGAGATGTGGGGCGAGGCACCGGGGAGCTGTTTTTT
D gene: TRBD1; V gene: TRBV29-1; clone size: few; J gene: TRBJ1-1; CDR3 protein: CSVEAKQGATEAFF; CDR3 DNA: TGCAGCGTTGAGGCAAAACAGGGGGCAACTGAAGCTTTCTTT
D gene: NA; V gene: TRBV4-3; clone size: NA; J gene: TRBJ1-2; CDR3 protein: CASSQDLTDNYGYTF; CDR3 DNA: TGCGCCAGCAGCCAAGATTTGACAGACAACTATGGCTACACCTTC
D gene: TRBD1; V gene: TRBV19; clone size: few; J gene: TRBJ1-1; CDR3 protein: CASSIRGRGAFF; CDR3 DNA: TGTGCCAGTAGTATACGGGGCAGGGGGGCTTTCTTT
D gene: TRBD1; V gene: TRBV12-3/TRBV12-4; clone size: NA; J gene: TRBJ1-2; CDR3 protein: CASSLDRTGRQGYTF; CDR3 DNA: TGTGCCAGCAGTTTAGACCGGACAGGGAGGCAGGGCTACACCTTC
D gene: NA; V gene: TRBV10-3; clone size: once; J gene: TRBJ2-1; CDR3 protein: CAPGRPLNNEQFF; CDR3 DNA: TGTGCCCCGGGACGGCCCCTGAACAATGAGCAGTTCTTC
D gene: NA; V gene: TRBV12-3/TRBV12-4; clone size: NA; J gene: TRBJ1-1; CDR3 protein: CASGTYTEAFF; CDR3 DNA: TGTGCTTCGGGGACGTACACTGAAGCTTTCTTT
D gene: TRBD2; V gene: TRBV15; clone size: NA; J gene: TRBJ2-3; CDR3 protein: CATSLIAGGGSDTQYF; CDR3 DNA: TGTGCCACCAGCCTCATAGCGGGAGGAGGGTCAGATACGCAGTATTTT
D gene: NA; V gene: TRBV12-3/TRBV12-4; clone size: NA; J gene: TRBJ2-3; CDR3 protein: CASILGPASTDTQYF; CDR3 DNA: NA
D gene: TRBD1; V gene: TRBV7-9; clone size: few; J gene: TRBJ1-1; CDR3 protein: CASSLGIQGASNMNTEAFF; CDR3 DNA: TGTGCCAGCAGCTTAGGGATTCAGGGGGCTTCAAACATGAACACTGAAGCTTTCTTT
D gene: TRBD1; V gene: TRBV6-6; clone size: NA; J gene: TRBJ2-2; CDR3 protein: CASSYPTGHTGELFF; CDR3 DNA: TGTGCCAGCAGTTACCCGACAGGGCACACCGGGGAGCTGTTTTTT
D gene: TRBD2; V gene: TRBV18; clone size: NA; J gene: TRBJ2-3; CDR3 protein: CASSPDPVLAGPGDTQYF; CDR3 DNA: TGTGCCAGCTCACCTGACCCGGTTTTAGCGGGGCCGGGAGATACGCAGTATTTT
D gene: TRBD1; V gene: TRBV5-1; clone size: NA; J gene: TRBJ2-1; CDR3 protein: CASSTRPRGRIHEQFF; CDR3 DNA: TGCGCCAGCAGCACCAGACCCAGGGGGCGGATTCATGAGCAGTTCTTC
D gene: TRBD2; V gene: TRBV20-1; clone size: NA; J gene: TRBJ2-3; CDR3 protein: CSATRTSGTDTQYF; CDR3 DNA: TGCAGTGCTACACGGACTAGCGGAACAGATACGCAGTATTTT
D gene: NA; V gene: TRBV24-1; clone size: NA; J gene: TRBJ2-5; CDR3 protein: CATSDFTAGQETQYF; CDR3 DNA: TGTGCCACCAGTGATTTTACGGCGGGCCAAGAGACCCAGTACTTC
D gene: TRBD2; V gene: TRBV10-2; clone size: NA; J gene: TRBJ2-7; CDR3 protein: CASASGVPEQYF; CDR3 DNA: TGCGCCAGCGCTAGCGGGGTCCCCGAGCAGTACTTC
D gene: TRBD1; V gene: TRBV12-3/TRBV12-4; clone size: NA; J gene: TRBJ1-3; CDR3 protein: CASSLRTGPGNTIYF; CDR3 DNA: TGTGCCAGCAGCCTTAGGACAGGACCAGGAAACACCATATATTTT
D gene: NA; V gene: TRBV7-2; clone size: NA; J gene: TRBJ1-1; CDR3 protein: CASSAVPNTEAFF; CDR3 DNA: TGTGCCAGCAGCGCTGTCCCGAACACTGAAGCTTTCTTT
D gene: TRBD2; V gene: TRBV14; clone size: NA; J gene: TRBJ2-1; CDR3 protein: CASNHLAGSGGTEQFF; CDR3 DNA: TGTGCCAGCAACCACCTAGCGGGATCGGGAGGCACTGAGCAGTTCTTC
D gene: TRBD2; V gene: TRBV4-2; clone size: NA; J gene: TRBJ2-5; CDR3 protein: CASSQDRVAGGETQYF; CDR3 DNA: TGTGCCAGCAGCCAAGATCGAGTAGCGGGGGGAGAGACCCAGTACTTC
D gene: NA; V gene: TRBV6-5; clone size: NA; J gene: TRBJ1-2; CDR3 protein: CASSYKPRVYGYTF; CDR3 DNA: TGTGCCAGCAGTTATAAACCCAGGGTCTATGGCTACACCTTC
D gene: NA; V gene: TRBV12-3/TRBV12-4; clone size: NA; J gene: TRBJ1-2; CDR3 protein: CASRGRNYGYTF; CDR3 DNA: TGTGCCAGCAGGGGACGGAACTATGGCTACACCTTC
D gene: TRBD2; V gene: TRBV6-1; clone size: NA; J gene: TRBJ2-5; CDR3 protein: CASSPPRGSGGQETQYF; CDR3 DNA: TGTGCCAGCAGTCCCCCCCGGGGAAGCGGGGGACAAGAGACCCAGTACTTC
D gene: TRBD1; V gene: TRBV7-6; clone size: NA; J gene: TRBJ1-1; CDR3 protein: CASIQGANTEAFF; CDR3 DNA: TGTGCCAGCATCCAGGGGGCGAACACTGAAGCTTTCTTT
D gene: NA; V gene: TRBV27; clone size: NA; J gene: TRBJ1-1; CDR3 protein: CASKSAYRERDTEAFF; CDR3 DNA: TGTGCCAGCAAGTCCGCTTACAGGGAGAGGGACACTGAAGCTTTCTTT
D gene: NA; V gene: TRBV7-9; clone size: NA; J gene: TRBJ2-3; CDR3 protein: CASSLEPGDTQYF; CDR3 DNA: TGTGCCAGCAGCTTAGAACCAGGTGATACGCAGTATTTT
D gene: NA; V gene: TRBV7-2; clone size: NA; J gene: TRBJ2-3; CDR3 protein: CASSLAGTPSDTQYF; CDR3 DNA: TGTGCCAGCAGCTTAGCCGGGACCCCGTCGGATACGCAGTATTTT
D gene: NA; V gene: TRBV5-8; clone size: NA; J gene: TRBJ1-2; CDR3 protein: CASSLVSEAYGYTF; CDR3 DNA: TGTGCCAGCAGCTTGGTTTCAGAGGCTTATGGCTACACCTTC
D gene: NA; V gene: TRBV7-9; clone size: many; J gene: TRBJ1-5; CDR3 protein: CASSLSGDNQPQHF; CDR3 DNA: TGTGCCAGCAGCTTATCAGGGGACAATCAGCCCCAGCATTTT
D gene: NA; V gene: TRBV20-1; clone size: NA; J gene: TRBJ2-5; CDR3 protein: CSASGLDIQETQYF; CDR3 DNA: TGCAGTGCTAGCGGTCTAGACATCCAAGAGACCCAGTACTTC
D gene: NA; V gene: TRBV20-1; clone size: few; J gene: TRBJ2-1; CDR3 protein: CSARRGLYNEQFF; CDR3 DNA: TGCAGTGCGCGACGGGGGCTCTACAATGAGCAGTTCTTC
D gene: NA; V gene: TRBV9; clone size: NA; J gene: TRBJ1-6; CDR3 protein: CASSVGGIRNNSPLHF; CDR3 DNA: TGTGCCAGCAGCGTAGGAGGAATCAGGAATAATTCACCCCTCCACTTT
D gene: TRBD1; V gene: TRBV12-3/TRBV12-4; clone size: NA; J gene: TRBJ2-7; CDR3 protein: CASSPSTGFQYEQYF; CDR3 DNA: TGTGCCAGCAGTCCATCGACAGGGTTTCAGTACGAGCAGTACTTC
D gene: NA; V gene: TRBV19; clone size: NA; J gene: TRBJ1-1; CDR3 protein: CASSVRSNTEAFF; CDR3 DNA: TGTGCCAGTAGTGTACGTTCGAACACTGAAGCTTTCTTT
D gene: NA; V gene: TRBV14; clone size: few; J gene: TRBJ2-2; CDR3 protein: CASSQVVTGELFF; CDR3 DNA: TGTGCCAGCAGCCAAGTGGTGACCGGGGAGCTGTTTTTT
D gene: NA; V gene: TRBV6-2/TRBV6-3; clone size: NA; J gene: TRBJ2-3; CDR3 protein: CASSQHRDPGTDTQYF; CDR3 DNA: TGTGCCAGCAGTCAGCACCGGGACCCGGGCACAGATACGCAGTATTTT
D gene: NA; V gene: TRBV6-5; clone size: NA; J gene: TRBJ1-2; CDR3 protein: CASRLKTGPNYGYTF; CDR3 DNA: TGTGCCAGCAGACTCAAGACAGGCCCCAACTATGGCTACACCTTC
D gene: NA; V gene: TRBV6-6; clone size: NA; J gene: TRBJ2-7; CDR3 protein: CASSYSAEQYF; CDR3 DNA: TGTGCCAGCAGTTACTCGGCCGAGCAGTACTTC
D gene: TRBD2; V gene: TRBV24-1; clone size: few; J gene: TRBJ2-5; CDR3 protein: CATSLPSGGVQETQYF; CDR3 DNA: TGTGCCACCAGCCTACCAAGCGGGGGGGTCCAAGAGACCCAGTACTTC
D gene: NA; V gene: TRBV4-1; clone size: many; J gene: TRBJ2-1; CDR3 protein: CASSQSSRSSYNEQFF; CDR3 DNA: TGCGCCAGCAGCCAATCGTCCCGCAGCTCCTACAATGAGCAGTTCTTC
D gene: TRBD1; V gene: TRBV15; clone size: NA; J gene: TRBJ2-7; CDR3 protein: CATSRTGAYEQYF; CDR3 DNA: TGTGCCACCAGCAGGACAGGGGCCTACGAGCAGTACTTC